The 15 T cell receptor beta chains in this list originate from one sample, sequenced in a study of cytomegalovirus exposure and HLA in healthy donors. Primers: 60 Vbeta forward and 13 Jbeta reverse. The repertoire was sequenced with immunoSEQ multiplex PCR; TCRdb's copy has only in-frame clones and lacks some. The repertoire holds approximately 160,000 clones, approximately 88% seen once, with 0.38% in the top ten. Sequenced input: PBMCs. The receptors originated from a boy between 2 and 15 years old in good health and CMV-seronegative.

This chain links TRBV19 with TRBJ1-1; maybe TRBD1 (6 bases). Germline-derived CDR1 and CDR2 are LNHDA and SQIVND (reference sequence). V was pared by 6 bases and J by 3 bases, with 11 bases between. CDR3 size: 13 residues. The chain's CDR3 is CASSLTGYTEAFF. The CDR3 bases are TGTGCCAGTAGCCTGACAGGTTACACTGAAGCTTTCTTT.

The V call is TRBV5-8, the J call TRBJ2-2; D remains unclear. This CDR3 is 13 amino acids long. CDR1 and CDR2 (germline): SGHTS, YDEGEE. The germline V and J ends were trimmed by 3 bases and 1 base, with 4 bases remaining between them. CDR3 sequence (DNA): TGTGCCAGCAGCTCGTGGAACACCGGGGAGCTGTTTTTT. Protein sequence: CASSSWNTGELFF. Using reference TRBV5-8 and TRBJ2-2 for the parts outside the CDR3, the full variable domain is EAGVTQSPTHLIKTRGQQATLRCSPISGHTSVYWYQQALGLGLQFLLWYDEGEERNRGNFPPRFSGRQFPNYSSELNVNALELEDSALYLCASSSWNTGELFFGEGSRLTVL.

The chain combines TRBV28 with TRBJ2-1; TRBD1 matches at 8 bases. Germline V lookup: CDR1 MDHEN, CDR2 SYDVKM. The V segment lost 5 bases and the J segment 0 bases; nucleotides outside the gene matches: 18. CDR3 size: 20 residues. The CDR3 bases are TGTGCCAGCAGTCCATACGGACAGGGTGTTTCCATGAGCTCCTACAATGAGCAGTTCTTC. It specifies CASSPYGQGVSMSSYNEQFF.

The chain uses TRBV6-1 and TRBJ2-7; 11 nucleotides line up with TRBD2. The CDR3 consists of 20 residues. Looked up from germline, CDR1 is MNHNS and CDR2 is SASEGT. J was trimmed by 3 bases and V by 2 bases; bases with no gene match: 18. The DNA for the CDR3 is TGTGCCAGCAGTGAATGGGACCTCGGGACTAGCGGTAGCTGGGGCTACGAGCAGTACTTC. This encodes CASSEWDLGTSGSWGYEQYF.

CDR3 nucleotides: TGTGCTAGTGTTCGGGAGAGCACAGATACGCAGTATTTT. This codes for CASVRESTDTQYF. J is TRBJ2-3 and V is TRBV12-5; tentative D call: TRBD2 (6 bases). Germline CDR1 reads LGHNT; CDR2 reads FRNRAP. The CDR3 has 13 residues. Between the trimmed V and J ends, which lost 7 bases and 0 bases, there was a span of 8 bases. The entire variable domain, with the rest obtained from reference TRBV12-5 and TRBJ2-3, is as follows: DARVTQTPRHKVTEMGQEVTMRCQPILGHNTVFWYRQTMMQGLELLAYFRNRAPLDDSGMPKDRFSAEMPDATLATLKIQPSEPRDSAVYFCASVRESTDTQYFGPGTRLTVL.

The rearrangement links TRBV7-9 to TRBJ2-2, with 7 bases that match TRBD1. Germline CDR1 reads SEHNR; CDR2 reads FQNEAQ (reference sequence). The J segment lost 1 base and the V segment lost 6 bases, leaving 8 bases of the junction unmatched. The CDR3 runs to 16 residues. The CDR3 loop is CASRADRVGNTGELFF. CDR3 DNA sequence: TGTGCCAGCAGGGCTGACAGGGTGGGGAACACCGGGGAGCTGTTTTTT.

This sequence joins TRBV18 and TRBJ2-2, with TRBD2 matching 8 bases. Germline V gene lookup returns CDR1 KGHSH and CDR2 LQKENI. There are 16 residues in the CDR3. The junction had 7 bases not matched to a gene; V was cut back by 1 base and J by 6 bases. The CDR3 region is CASSPLTAGGSGELFF. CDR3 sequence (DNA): TGTGCCAGCTCACCACTTACCGCGGGAGGTTCCGGGGAGCTGTTTTTT.

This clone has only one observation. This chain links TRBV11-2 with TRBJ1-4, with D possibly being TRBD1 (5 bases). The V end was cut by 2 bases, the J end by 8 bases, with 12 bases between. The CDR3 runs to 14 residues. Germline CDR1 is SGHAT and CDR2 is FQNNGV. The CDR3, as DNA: TGTGCCAGCAGCTTATCCGGGGGTGAAGAAAAACTGTTTTTT. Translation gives CASSLSGGEEKLFF.

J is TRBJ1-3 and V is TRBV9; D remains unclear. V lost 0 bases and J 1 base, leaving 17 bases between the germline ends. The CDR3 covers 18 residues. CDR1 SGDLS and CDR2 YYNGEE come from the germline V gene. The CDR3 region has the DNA TGTGCCAGCAGCGTAGGAACAAGAGGGCAGATGTCTGGAAACACCATATATTTT. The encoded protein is CASSVGTRGQMSGNTIYF.

The DNA for the CDR3 is TGTGCCAGCAGCGCCGGGACTAGCGGGAGGAGCGGTGATACGCAGTATTTT. This translates into CASSAGTSGRSGDTQYF. J is TRBJ2-3 and V is TRBV9; 15 bases match TRBD2. The CDR3 consists of 17 residues. The V segment lost 3 bases and the J segment 6 bases; nucleotides outside the gene matches: 8. Germline CDR1 SGDLS, CDR2 YYNGEE.

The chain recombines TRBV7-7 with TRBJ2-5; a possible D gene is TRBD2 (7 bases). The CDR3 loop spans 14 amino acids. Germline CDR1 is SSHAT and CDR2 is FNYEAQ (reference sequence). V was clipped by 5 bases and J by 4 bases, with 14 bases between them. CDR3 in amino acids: CASSVRGAPETQYF. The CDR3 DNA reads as TGTGCCAGCAGCGTCCGGGGGGCTCCAGAGACCCAGTACTTC.

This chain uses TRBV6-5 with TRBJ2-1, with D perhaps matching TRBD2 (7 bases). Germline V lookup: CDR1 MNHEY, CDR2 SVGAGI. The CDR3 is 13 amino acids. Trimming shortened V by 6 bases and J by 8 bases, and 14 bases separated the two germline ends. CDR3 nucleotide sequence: TGTGCCAGCAGGCGTGGGAGGGGGGATGAGCAGTTCTTC. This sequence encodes CASRRGRGDEQFF.

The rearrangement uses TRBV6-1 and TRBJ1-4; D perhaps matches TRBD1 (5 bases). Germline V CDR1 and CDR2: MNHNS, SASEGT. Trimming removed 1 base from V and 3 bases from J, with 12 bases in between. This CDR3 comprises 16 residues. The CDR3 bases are TGTGCCAGCAGTGAAGGGAGGGGTGTAGCTAATGAAAAACTGTTTTTT. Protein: CASSEGRGVANEKLFF.

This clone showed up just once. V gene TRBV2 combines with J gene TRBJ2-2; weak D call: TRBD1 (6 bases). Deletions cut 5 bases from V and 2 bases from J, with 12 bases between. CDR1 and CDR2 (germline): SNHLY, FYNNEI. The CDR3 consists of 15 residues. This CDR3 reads CASSSTGLNTGELFF. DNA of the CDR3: TGTGCCAGCAGTAGCACAGGGCTAAACACCGGGGAGCTGTTTTTT.

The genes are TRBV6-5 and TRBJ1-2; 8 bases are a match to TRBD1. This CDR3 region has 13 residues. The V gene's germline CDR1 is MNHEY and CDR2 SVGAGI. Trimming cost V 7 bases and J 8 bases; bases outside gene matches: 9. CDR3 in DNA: TGTGCCAGCAAGAAGACAGGGGCGGGGGGCTACACCTTC. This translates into CASKKTGAGGYTF.